A selection of T cell receptor beta chains follows, all from one sample in a study of cytomegalovirus exposure and HLA in healthy donors. Sequenced by immunoSEQ multiplex PCR; TCRdb stores in-frame clones only, minus some. The table lists some 150,000 clones, about 89% of them singletons. Sequencing used PBMCs. Receptor source: a woman aged 18-29 years in good health and CMV-seropositive. CDR3s include the opening cysteine and the closing phenylalanine or tryptophan. D genes are given only for firm matches. Rows may omit the clone size; those that give it use once, few, many or a size class.

d_call,j_call,clone_size,v_call,cdr3_aa,cdr3_nt
TRBD1,TRBJ2-3,NA,TRBV27,CASSPPGTAVTDTQYF,TGTGCCAGCAGTCCCCCGGGGACAGCCGTCACAGATACGCAGTATTTT
TRBD2,TRBJ2-5,NA,TRBV4-1,CASSPRISGIRETQYF,TGCGCCAGCAGCCCCCGCATTAGCGGGATCCGTGAGACCCAGTACTTC
TRBD2,TRBJ2-1,once,TRBV10-3,CAISSGLAGGVNEQFF,TGTGCCATCAGCTCGGGACTAGCGGGAGGGGTCAATGAGCAGTTCTTC
TRBD1,TRBJ1-5,NA,TRBV7-2,CASSLDRGGQPQHF,TGTGCCAGCAGCCTGGACAGGGGTGGTCAGCCCCAGCATTTT
NA,TRBJ2-1,NA,TRBV6-4,CASSYTGERNEQFF,TGTGCCAGCAGCTATACCGGGGAGCGCAATGAGCAGTTCTTC
TRBD2,TRBJ2-1,NA,TRBV9,CASSPRLAGGLYNEQFF,TGTGCCAGCAGCCCCCGACTAGCGGGAGGGCTCTACAATGAGCAGTTCTTC
TRBD1,TRBJ1-2,NA,TRBV19,CASSIDRDGYTF,TGTGCCAGTAGTATCGACAGGGATGGCTACACCTTC
NA,TRBJ2-7,NA,TRBV9,CASSVDWTESYEQYF,TGTGCCAGCAGCGTAGATTGGACAGAATCCTACGAGCAGTACTTC
NA,TRBJ1-2,few,TRBV5-4,CASSLGLTYGSTF,TGTGCCAGCAGCCTAGGACTTACCTATGGGTCCACCTTC
TRBD1,TRBJ1-5,NA,TRBV6-6,CASRRTGRMGNQPQHF,TGTGCCAGCCGCCGGACAGGGCGTATGGGCAATCAGCCCCAGCATTTT
NA,TRBJ2-1,NA,TRBV5-1,CASSPRPAGSGSYNEQFF,TGCGCCAGCAGCCCGCGTCCCGCCGGGAGTGGTTCCTACAATGAGCAGTTCTTC
NA,TRBJ2-7,NA,TRBV23-1,CASTQCSLEQCAWEQYF,TGCGCCAGCACCCAATGCTCCCTGGAGCAGTGTGCTTGGGAGCAGTACTTC
NA,TRBJ2-7,NA,TRBV7-9,CASSPQAGFGEQYF,TGTGCCAGCAGCCCCCAGGCGGGTTTTGGCGAGCAGTACTTC
NA,TRBJ1-5,NA,TRBV30,CAWSGAGQNQPQHF,TGTGCCTGGAGTGGGGCAGGTCAAAATCAGCCCCAGCATTTT
NA,TRBJ2-7,once,TRBV30,CAWSTGLSGVEQYF,TGTGCCTGGAGTACGGGTCTCTCCGGTGTCGAGCAGTACTTC
TRBD1,TRBJ2-7,NA,TRBV18,CASSTGTGFYEQYF,TGTGCCAGCTCAACCGGGACAGGATTCTACGAGCAGTACTTC
NA,TRBJ2-4,NA,TRBV28,CASSLESWDKSIQYF,TGTGCCAGCAGTTTAGAGTCCTGGGACAAAAGCATTCAGTACTTC
NA,TRBJ2-6,few,TRBV7-9,CASSLSSVPVSGANVLTF,TGTGCCAGCAGCCTGTCCTCAGTCCCCGTCTCTGGGGCCAACGTCCTGACTTTC
TRBD1,TRBJ2-7,NA,TRBV30,CAWSVWDRGGAYEQYF,TGTGCCTGGAGTGTTTGGGACAGGGGGGGTGCCTACGAGCAGTACTTC
NA,TRBJ2-7,NA,TRBV14,CASSQVGEDYEQYF,TGTGCCAGCAGCCAAGTCGGGGAAGATTACGAGCAGTACTTC
NA,TRBJ1-5,NA,TRBV30,CAWTGQGGQPQHF,TGTGCCTGGACAGGGCAGGGTGGACAGCCCCAGCATTTT
NA,TRBJ1-1,few,TRBV5-4,CASSLQGRGSNTEAFF,TGTGCCAGCAGCTTGCAGGGCAGGGGAAGCAACACTGAAGCTTTCTTT
TRBD2,TRBJ2-1,NA,TRBV2,CASRAGLNNEQFF,TGTGCCAGCAGGGCGGGACTAAACAATGAGCAGTTCTTC
TRBD2,TRBJ2-1,NA,TRBV11-2,CASSFWRERNNEQFF,TGTGCCAGCAGCTTTTGGCGGGAGCGCAACAATGAGCAGTTCTTC
NA,TRBJ1-2,NA,TRBV9,CASSTRGSPDYGYTF,TGTGCCAGCAGCACCCGGGGTAGCCCTGACTATGGCTACACCTTC
TRBD1,TRBJ1-1,few,TRBV5-1,CASRPDRVGRAFF,TGCGCCAGCAGACCAGACAGGGTGGGTAGGGCTTTCTTT
TRBD1,TRBJ1-1,once,TRBV28,CASSFDRDSHFEAFF,TGTGCCAGCAGTTTCGACCGGGACAGCCACTTTGAAGCTTTCTTT
TRBD2,TRBJ2-3,NA,TRBV7-8,CASSSSSGRGTDTQYF,TGTGCCAGCAGCTCGTCTAGCGGGAGAGGCACAGATACGCAGTATTTT
NA,TRBJ2-7,NA,TRBV29-1,CSVRVSYEQYF,TGCAGCGTGAGGGTAAGCTACGAGCAGTACTTC
TRBD2,TRBJ2-3,once,TRBV15,CATSPGLDGDTQYF,TGTGCCACCAGCCCGGGACTAGATGGAGATACGCAGTATTTT
NA,TRBJ2-7,NA,TRBV30,CAWSGLKEQYF,TGTGCCTGGAGTGGACTTAAAGAGCAGTACTTC
TRBD1,TRBJ2-3,NA,TRBV9,CASSGMTGYNTDTQYF,TGTGCCAGCAGCGGCATGACAGGGTATAACACAGATACGCAGTATTTT
NA,TRBJ1-2,NA,TRBV6-1,CASSEWGDYGYTF,TGTGCCAGCAGTGAATGGGGCGACTATGGCTACACCTTC
NA,TRBJ2-7,few,TRBV7-9,CASSPGLAQYF,TGTGCCAGCAGCCCGGGACTGGCACAGTACTTC
TRBD2,TRBJ2-5,NA,TRBV7-7,CASSLEASGRLFETQYF,TGTGCCAGCAGCTTAGAGGCTAGCGGGAGATTGTTTGAGACCCAGTACTTC
TRBD2,TRBJ2-7,NA,TRBV9,CASSPDSGGSEQYF,TGTGCCAGCAGCCCGGACTCGGGGGGTAGCGAGCAGTACTTC
NA,TRBJ2-1,NA,TRBV29-1,CSVATGLRNEQFF,TGCAGCGTTGCTACAGGGTTGAGGAATGAGCAGTTCTTC
TRBD1,TRBJ1-5,NA,TRBV2,CASGGQGGFGQPQHF,TGTGCCAGCGGAGGACAGGGTGGTTTTGGTCAGCCCCAGCATTTT
NA,TRBJ2-7,NA,TRBV11-3,CASSPGGWGGPSSEQYF,TGTGCCAGCAGCCCCGGTGGATGGGGGGGCCCTTCCTCCGAGCAGTACTTC
TRBD2,TRBJ2-7,NA,TRBV7-9,CASSLGTSGHPGGDEQYF,TGTGCCAGCAGCTTAGGGACTAGCGGGCACCCCGGGGGGGACGAGCAGTACTTC